Following are 30 T cell receptor beta chains from one sample sequenced in a study of neurological immune-mediated disorders. TCRdb itself ran the 5' RACE reads through MiXCR, one entry per CDR3 protein. The table lists roughly 60,000 distinct CDR3 sequences, 11% of them singletons, with about 2% in the top ten. Sample: PBMCs. The receptor set was obtained from a man in his 60s in good health.

This clonotype was detected only a few times. J is TRBJ1-1 and V is TRBV19; 8 bases match TRBD1. The V gene end was trimmed by 7 bases and the J gene end by 1 base; junction bases not matched to a gene: 2. This CDR3 comprises 13 residues. Germline-derived CDR1 and CDR2 are LNHDA and SQIVND (reference sequence). The CDR3 region has the DNA TGTGCCAGTATCGGACAGGGGAACACTGAAGCTTTCTTT. Translation gives CASIGQGNTEAFF.

There are many counts of this clonotype. As DNA, the CDR3 is TGTGCCAGTTCGCTCGTTTCTAGCGGAAACACCATATATTTT. It specifies CASSLVSSGNTIYF. The chain uses TRBV6-1 and TRBJ1-3, with D hard to call. The CDR3 is 14 residues long. V lost 9 bases to trimming and J lost 4 bases, with 16 bases between them. Germline V gene sequence: CDR1 MNHNS, CDR2 SASEGT.

The chain has TRBV5-5 and TRBJ2-7, with D tentatively TRBD1 (7 bases). This CDR3 spans 16 amino acids. Trimming pared 3 bases from V and 2 bases from J, leaving 18 bases between. Germline V gives CDR1 SGHKS, CDR2 YYEKEE (reference sequence). The CDR3 spells CASSWGMWRGPYEQYF. In DNA, the CDR3 is TGTGCCAGCAGCTGGGGGATGTGGAGGGGGCCCTACGAGCAGTACTTC.

This clonotype was seen ten or more times. The V gene is TRBV28, the J gene TRBJ1-5; 7 bases match TRBD1. With V trimmed by 8 bases and J by 0 bases, 4 bases remained unmatched. The germline V gene has CDR1 MDHEN and CDR2 SYDVKM. This CDR3 comprises 14 residues. CDR3 loop: CASVAGGSNQPQHF. The CDR3 coding sequence is TGTGCCAGCGTGGCAGGGGGTAGCAATCAGCCCCAGCATTTT.

This clonotype showed up just once. One junction end disagrees with the germline gene, perhaps due to a read error. The chain links TRBV28 to TRBJ1-1; TRBD1 is a possible D gene (5 bases). This CDR3 region has 12 residues. Germline CDR1 MDHEN, CDR2 SYDVKM. The CDR3 bases are TGTGCCAGCAGCACGACAGTGACTGATGCTTTCTTT. It is translated as CASSTTVTDAFF. Full variable domain (outside the CDR3, taken from reference TRBV28 and TRBJ1-1): DVKVTQSSRYLVKRTGEKVFLECVQDMDHENMFWYRQDPGLGLRLIYFSYDVKMKEKGDIPEGYSVSREKKERFSLILESASTNQTSMYLCASSTTVTDAFFGQGTRLTVV.

This clonotype was seen many times. The rearrangement joins TRBV7-9 to TRBJ2-7; 9 nucleotides match TRBD1. This CDR3 comprises 14 residues. With V trimmed by 5 bases and J by 3 bases, 5 bases remained unmatched. Germline V CDR1 and CDR2: SEHNR, FQNEAQ (reference sequence). CDR3 residues: CASSPRDRVYEQYF. CDR3 nucleotides: TGTGCCAGCAGCCCCAGGGACAGGGTCTACGAGCAGTACTTC.

The CDR3 sequence is CASSQENVLISSYEQYF. CDR3 coding DNA: TGCGCCAGCAGCCAAGAGAACGTCCTTATTAGCTCCTACGAGCAGTACTTC. This rearrangement joins TRBV4-1 to TRBJ2-7; D unclear. V was cut by 0 bases and J by 0 bases, with 15 bases left in between. Germline CDR1 MGHRA, CDR2 YSYEKL. The CDR3 has 17 amino acids.

This clonotype has ten or more counts. V usage is TRBV7-2 and J usage is TRBJ2-1; unclear D gene. The CDR3 covers 17 residues. CDR1 and CDR2 (germline): SGHTA, FQGNSA. V was clipped by 0 bases and J by 0 bases, with 12 bases between them. CDR3 loop: CASSLAIRISSYNEQFF. CDR3 sequence (DNA): TGTGCCAGCAGCTTAGCGATCAGAATTAGCTCCTACAATGAGCAGTTCTTC.

This clonotype appeared many times. Compared with germline, one end of the junction differs, possibly owing to a read error. The rearrangement joins TRBV5-1 to TRBJ2-3; D is uncertain. The CDR3 is 12 amino acids. The germline V gene encodes CDR1 SGHRS and CDR2 YFSETQ. The DNA for the CDR3 is TGCGCTAGCACAGCGAACACAGATACGCAGTATTTT. Translated: CASTANTDTQYF.

This clonotype was recorded at least ten times. The chain has TRBV5-1 and TRBJ2-5; possibly TRBD1 or TRBD2 for D (6 bases each). This CDR3 spans 14 amino acids. Per germline, CDR1 SGHRS and CDR2 YFSETQ. The ends were cut back, 3 bases at V and 3 bases at J, with 12 bases in the middle. Here the CDR3 reads CASSSDRTKETQYF. CDR3 sequence (DNA): TGCGCCAGCAGCTCAGACAGGACTAAAGAGACCCAGTACTTC.

There are many counts of this clonotype. This rearrangement joins TRBV5-1 to TRBJ2-1, with D possibly being TRBD2 (5 bases). Trimming took off 4 bases at V and 4 bases at J, with 12 bases between the two ends. CDR3 size: 14 residues. Germline CDR1 and CDR2: SGHRS and YFSETQ. This CDR3 is CASSGGQPYNEQFF. As DNA, the CDR3 is TGCGCCAGCAGCGGCGGGCAGCCTTACAATGAGCAGTTCTTC.

This clonotype was observed at least ten times. The rearrangement uses TRBV3-1 and TRBJ2-2; D might be TRBD1 or TRBD2, each matching 5 bases. V dropped 2 bases and J dropped 1 base, with 11 bases sitting between them. Germline CDR1 LGHDT, CDR2 YNNKEL (reference sequence). The length of the CDR3 is 16 residues. In DNA, the CDR3 is TGTGCCAGCAGCCAATTGGGGGTCCGGAACACCGGGGAGCTGTTTTTT. This encodes CASSQLGVRNTGELFF.

In its sample, this clonotype was seen many times. J is TRBJ1-1 and V is TRBV7-2; D gene ambiguous. Germline loops: CDR1 SGHTA, CDR2 FQGNSA. The CDR3 is 14 amino acids. V dropped 2 bases and J dropped 3 bases, with 10 bases sitting between them. CDR3 protein: CASSLLTRDTEAFF. The CDR3 region has the DNA TGTGCCAGCAGCTTACTGACCCGAGACACTGAAGCTTTCTTT.

In the case of this clonotype: This clone may be a read error of a much larger clone one base away. The chain recombines TRBV12-3 or TRBV12-4 with TRBJ1-5; D gene ambiguous. This CDR3 comprises 14 residues. Trimming pared 5 bases from V and 1 base from J, leaving 9 bases between. DNA for the CDR3: TGTGCCAGCAGTCCCGGGTGGAGCAATCAGCCCCAGCATTTT. As protein: CASSPGWSNQPQHF.

In this sample, this clonotype turned up many times. The chain combines TRBV5-1 with TRBJ2-7, with 9 bases lining up with TRBD2. This CDR3 contains 14 residues. V lost 3 bases to trimming and J lost 4 bases; unmatched junction nucleotides: 5. Germline CDR1 reads SGHRS; CDR2 reads YFSETQ. This CDR3 reads CASSSSGGRYEQYF. The CDR3 DNA is TGCGCCAGCAGCTCCAGCGGGGGGCGTTACGAGCAGTACTTC.

This clonotype was found many times. V is TRBV7-6 and J is TRBJ1-2, with D uncertain. V shed 5 bases and J shed 2 bases, with 9 bases lying between them. Looked up from germline, CDR1 is SGHVS and CDR2 is FNYEAQ. There are 13 residues in the CDR3. For the CDR3, the DNA is TGTGCCAGCAGCCCGACACTAAACTATGGCTACACCTTC. Protein: CASSPTLNYGYTF.

This clonotype was counted many times. The CDR3 loop reads CASSLRVGTEAFF. The CDR3 bases are TGTGCCAGCAGTCTCAGGGTTGGGACTGAAGCTTTCTTT. The chain employs TRBV28 and TRBJ1-1, with a tentative D call TRBD1 (5 bases). This CDR3 has 13 amino acids. CDR1 is MDHEN and CDR2 is SYDVKM in the germline V gene. V shed 5 bases and J shed 5 bases, with 12 bases lying between them.

The table lists this clonotype with many counts. The V gene is TRBV3-1, the J gene TRBJ2-3, with D possibly matching TRBD2 (6 bases). Germline lookup yields CDR1 LGHDT and CDR2 YNNKEL (reference sequence). The CDR3 has 17 residues. The V and J ends lost 0 bases and 2 bases respectively, with 15 bases between them. The CDR3 coding sequence is TGTGCCAGCAGCCAAGAACCCCAGCGGAGGGCCACAGATACGCAGTATTTT. It encodes CASSQEPQRRATDTQYF.

This clonotype occurred many times. The V gene is TRBV20-1, the J gene TRBJ2-3; 8 bases match TRBD2. J was trimmed by 1 base and V by 3 bases; bases with no gene match: 6. From germline, CDR1 is DFQATT and CDR2 SNEGSKA (reference sequence). CDR3 length equals 15 residues. This CDR3 reads CSASGGGLGTDTQYF. The CDR3 nucleotides are TGCAGTGCTAGCGGGGGGGGACTTGGCACAGATACGCAGTATTTT.

This clonotype was counted ten times or more. This chain joins TRBV20-1 and TRBJ1-5, with a possible D match to TRBD1 (5 bases). The CDR3 is 17 amino acids. Trimming removed 3 bases at V and 0 bases at J, with 18 bases between. Germline loops: CDR1 DFQATT, CDR2 SNEGSKA (reference sequence). DNA of the CDR3: TGCAGTGCTAGTTTACGGCGAGGGGTCAATAGCAATCAGCCCCAGCATTTT. It specifies CSASLRRGVNSNQPQHF.

In this sample, this clonotype turned up many times. This sequence joins TRBV20-1 and TRBJ1-5, with TRBD1 as a possible D gene (6 bases). Looked up from germline, CDR1 is DFQATT and CDR2 is SNEGSKA (reference sequence). The CDR3 covers 17 residues. V was trimmed by 5 bases and J by 0 bases, leaving 20 bases between them. CDR3 in amino acids: CSAPIGAGAYSNQPQHF. CDR3 nucleotides: TGCAGTGCTCCTATAGGGGCAGGGGCCTATAGCAATCAGCCCCAGCATTTT.

This clonotype was counted many times. This chain links TRBV20-1 with TRBJ1-2; D uncertain. The CDR3 covers 15 residues. Germline loops: CDR1 DFQATT, CDR2 SNEGSKA (reference sequence). Trimming shortened V by 5 bases and J by 2 bases, and 18 bases separated the two germline ends. CDR3 coding DNA: TGCAGTGCTCGCCTAGGGCCGGGCTTCAACTATGGCTACACCTTC. As protein: CSARLGPGFNYGYTF.

Ten or more counts support this clonotype. V gene TRBV18 combines with J gene TRBJ1-1; D is ambiguous. V lost 1 base and J 3 bases, leaving 6 bases between the germline ends. CDR3 length: 13 residues. The germline gives CDR1 KGHSH, CDR2 LQKENI. The CDR3 protein is CASSPLGYTEAFF. The CDR3 DNA reads as TGTGCCAGCTCACCACTGGGTTACACTGAAGCTTTCTTT. The whole variable domain, remainder taken from reference TRBV18 and TRBJ1-1, is NAGVMQNPRHLVRRRGQEARLRCSPMKGHSHVYWYRQLPEEGLKFMVYLQKENIIDESGMPKERFSAEFPKEGPSILRIQQVVRGDSAAYFCASSPLGYTEAFFGQGTRLTVV.

In this sample, this clonotype turned up many times. The gene calls are TRBV12-3 or TRBV12-4 and TRBJ2-5; TRBD2 is a possible D gene (5 bases). V lost 3 bases to trimming and J lost 2 bases, with 13 bases between them. The CDR3 contains 15 residues. The CDR3 bases are TGTGCCAGCAGTTTGTCGGGGTCGGCTCAAGAGACCCAGTACTTC. Translating it yields CASSLSGSAQETQYF.

A word on this clonotype: This may arise from a read error, as a much more abundant clone is one base away. The gene calls are TRBV7-8 and TRBJ2-1; D is unresolved. This CDR3 contains 12 residues. Germline assignment: CDR1 SGHVS and CDR2 FQNEAQ. CDR3 residues: CVSSPRVDEQFF. In nucleotides, the CDR3 is TGTGTCAGCAGCCCTAGAGTTGATGAGCAGTTCTTC.

In this sample, this clonotype turned up many times. The chain couples TRBV7-2 to TRBJ2-2; 9 positions match TRBD2. The CDR3 contains 14 residues. The trim removed 8 bases at V and 7 bases at J, leaving 8 bases unmatched. CDR1 and CDR2 from the germline V gene are SGHTA and FQGNSA. CDR3 sequence reads: CASLRGGLIGELFF. The CDR3 DNA follows: TGTGCCAGCTTGCGGGGGGGCCTTATCGGGGAGCTGTTTTTT.

This clonotype was counted at least ten times. The genes are TRBV7-8 and TRBJ2-7; weak D call: TRBD1 (6 bases). Germline loops: CDR1 SGHVS, CDR2 FQNEAQ. V was trimmed by 4 bases and J by 5 bases, leaving 15 bases between them. The CDR3 consists of 14 residues. This CDR3 is CASSSLYRDNEQYF. CDR3 bases: TGTGCCAGCAGCTCCCTCTACAGGGACAACGAGCAGTACTTC. Drawing the rest from reference TRBV7-8 and TRBJ2-7, the complete variable domain is GAGVSQSPRYKVAKRGQDVALRCDPISGHVSLFWYQQALGQGPEFLTYFQNEAQLDKSGLPSDRFFAERPEGSVSTLKIQRTQQEDSAVYLCASSSLYRDNEQYFGPGTRLTVT.

This clonotype was found a few times. The chain combines TRBV10-3 with TRBJ1-1; no clear D. Germline V CDR1 and CDR2: ENHRY, SYGVKD. The V end lost 3 bases, the J end lost 5 bases, and 10 bases lay between the germline ends. The CDR3 loop spans 13 amino acids. The CDR3: CAISEPGGTEAFF. CDR3 DNA sequence: TGTGCCATCAGTGAACCCGGAGGGACTGAAGCTTTCTTT.

This clonotype was seen many times. The J gene is TRBJ2-2, the V gene TRBV7-2; D is ambiguous. Trimming removed 2 bases at V and 6 bases at J, with 4 bases between. There are 12 residues in the CDR3. Germline V lookup: CDR1 SGHTA, CDR2 FQGNSA. CDR3 protein: CASSLFPGELFF. The CDR3 DNA is TGTGCCAGCAGCTTATTTCCCGGGGAGCTGTTTTTT.

Many counts were recorded for this clonotype. The CDR3 nucleotides read TGCAGCGTTGTCGCTGCACCCTACGAGCAGTACTTC. Its translation is CSVVAAPYEQYF. This chain connects TRBV29-1 to TRBJ2-7; D unclear. Trimming pared 4 bases from V and 2 bases from J, leaving 9 bases between. Looked up from germline, CDR1 is SQVTM and CDR2 is ANQGSEA. This CDR3 has 12 amino acids.